The 25 T cell receptor beta chains listed next were all sequenced from one sample in a study of blood T cell repertoires in COVID-19. Only in-frame clones appear in the TCRdb table, and some are missing; sequencing was by immunoSEQ multiplex PCR. The top ten hold around 4.5% of the sample, which has some 77,000 clones, around 87% seen once. Specimen: peripheral blood. Receptors were obtained from a woman older than 75 with active or convalescent COVID-19.

The chain employs TRBV19 and TRBJ2-1; 11 bases agree with TRBD2. Germline V gene sequence: CDR1 LNHDA, CDR2 SQIVND (reference sequence). V lost 0 bases, J lost 7 bases, and 2 bases stayed unmatched. The CDR3 contains 15 residues. CDR3 sequence: CASSIELAGGNEQFF. The DNA for the CDR3 is TGTGCCAGTAGTATAGAATTAGCGGGAGGGAATGAGCAGTTCTTC.

The V call is TRBV6-6, the J call TRBJ1-2; D may be TRBD1 (5 bases). Trimming took 5 bases from V and 7 from J, leaving 14 bases between them. The CDR3 loop spans 13 amino acids. Per germline, CDR1 MNHNY and CDR2 SVGAGI (reference sequence). The CDR3 loop reads CASSRTSAGGYTF. The DNA for the CDR3 is TGTGCCAGCAGTAGGACAAGTGCCGGTGGCTACACCTTC.

The chain is built from TRBV19 and TRBJ1-1, with D possibly TRBD1 on 5 matching bases. The CDR3 has 13 residues. The V end lost 5 bases, the J end lost 4 bases, and 11 bases lay between the germline ends. CDR1 is LNHDA and CDR2 is SQIVND in the germline V gene (reference sequence). CDR3: CASSGALGTEAFF. The CDR3 DNA is TGTGCCAGTAGTGGGGCCCTAGGCACTGAAGCTTTCTTT.

The chain recombines TRBV28 with TRBJ1-4; no clear D. Trimming shortened V by 3 bases and J by 5 bases, and 7 bases separated the two germline ends. The germline V gene has CDR1 MDHEN and CDR2 SYDVKM. This CDR3 spans 13 amino acids. The CDR3, as DNA: TGTGCCAGCAGTTTGGGCCCGAATGAAAAACTGTTTTTT. Translating it yields CASSLGPNEKLFF.

The chain carries TRBV5-7 and TRBJ2-7, with D tentatively TRBD2 (6 bases). TRBV5-7 is flagged as an ORF with uncertain function. This CDR3 is 14 amino acids long. Deletions cut 3 bases from V and 5 bases from J, with 15 bases between. The CDR3 sequence is CASSSAGSGDEQYF. CDR3 in DNA: TGTGCCAGCAGCTCCGCGGGATCAGGTGACGAGCAGTACTTC.

The rearrangement uses TRBV28 and TRBJ2-7, with no clear D. Germline V CDR1 and CDR2: MDHEN, SYDVKM. Trimming pared 6 bases from V and 5 bases from J, leaving 17 bases between. The CDR3 is 14 amino acids. CDR3 bases: TGTGCCAGCAGGTCGTTGGGCCCCGTGGACGAGCAGTACTTC. Protein product: CASRSLGPVDEQYF.

V usage is TRBV7-2 and J usage is TRBJ2-7; D not certain. Trimming cost V 1 base and J 2 bases, with 6 bases left between them. Germline V gene lookup returns CDR1 SGHTA and CDR2 FQGNSA. The CDR3 has 13 amino acids. The CDR3 reads CASSLGAPYEQYF. The CDR3 DNA reads TGTGCCAGCAGCTTAGGGGCCCCCTACGAGCAGTACTTC.

This sequence joins TRBV19 and TRBJ1-3; D not certain. Looked up from germline, CDR1 is LNHDA and CDR2 is SQIVND (reference sequence). Trimming shortened V by 5 bases and J by 0 bases, and 11 bases separated the two germline ends. The CDR3 totals 15 residues. This chain's CDR3 is CASSELSGSGNTIYF. In DNA, the CDR3 is TGTGCCAGTAGTGAATTATCGGGCTCTGGAAACACCATATATTTT.

The chain employs TRBV28 and TRBJ2-1; 10 bases are a match to TRBD2. Germline V gives CDR1 MDHEN, CDR2 SYDVKM. The length of the CDR3 is 17 residues. The ends lost 8 bases at V and 1 base at J; junction bases unmatched: 11. CDR3 nucleotide sequence: TGTGCCAGCCGGGGGCTAGCGGGAGTGGTGTCCTACAATGAGCAGTTCTTC. Its translation is CASRGLAGVVSYNEQFF. Full variable domain (remainder filled in from reference TRBV28 and TRBJ2-1): DVKVTQSSRYLVKRTGEKVFLECVQDMDHENMFWYRQDPGLGLRLIYFSYDVKMKEKGDIPEGYSVSREKKERFSLILESASTNQTSMYLCASRGLAGVVSYNEQFFGPGTRLTVL.

The chain has TRBV6-2 or TRBV6-3 and TRBJ2-7; no definite D call. V gave up 2 bases and J gave up 6 bases, with 14 bases separating them. Germline V gives CDR1 MNHEY, CDR2 SVGEGT. The CDR3 has 14 amino acids. The CDR3 DNA follows: TGTGCCAGCAGTTACCCAGTCTACGGAGCCGAGCAGTACTTC. Amino acids: CASSYPVYGAEQYF.

The V gene is TRBV2, the J gene TRBJ1-6; D call uncertain. Trimming took 3 bases from V and 10 from J, leaving 10 bases between them. The germline V gene has CDR1 SNHLY and CDR2 FYNNEI. The CDR3 runs to 13 residues. The CDR3 is CASSELRNSPLHF. In DNA, the CDR3 is TGTGCCAGCAGTGAGTTGAGGAACTCACCCCTCCACTTT.

J is TRBJ1-2 and V is TRBV28; tentatively, D is TRBD1 (6 bases). The CDR3 sequence is 16 residues long. Trimming stripped 4 bases from V and 2 bases from J, with 17 bases between. Germline V gene sequence: CDR1 MDHEN, CDR2 SYDVKM. The CDR3 spells CASSSQYRVWNYGYTF. Here the CDR3 DNA reads TGTGCCAGCAGTTCGCAGTACAGGGTCTGGAACTATGGCTACACCTTC.

This sequence joins TRBV29-1 and TRBJ2-1; 14 bases are a match to TRBD2. V was pared by 4 bases and J by 7 bases, with 6 bases of the junction left unmatched. Germline assignment: CDR1 SQVTM and CDR2 ANQGSEA. The CDR3 is 15 residues long. CDR3 region: CSVAGTSGSVNEQFF. The DNA for the CDR3 is TGCAGCGTTGCGGGGACTAGCGGGAGTGTGAATGAGCAGTTCTTC.

This clone occurred a few times. This chain uses TRBV27 with TRBJ2-7, with 12 bases matching TRBD2. The V and J ends lost 4 bases and 3 bases, in that order; junction bases with no gene match: 7. CDR3 length: 16 amino acids. Germline assignment: CDR1 MNHEY and CDR2 SMNVEV (reference sequence). The CDR3 loop is CASSSLLAGGLYEQYF. As DNA, the CDR3 is TGTGCCAGCAGTTCCCTACTAGCGGGAGGACTCTACGAGCAGTACTTC.

The gene calls are TRBV29-1 and TRBJ2-5; D may be TRBD1 (6 bases). CDR3 length: 11 residues. The V gene's germline CDR1 is SQVTM and CDR2 ANQGSEA. The V and J ends lost 6 bases and 3 bases respectively, with 8 bases between them. CDR3 residues: CSVWTEETQYF. In DNA form, the CDR3 reads TGCAGCGTCTGGACAGAAGAGACCCAGTACTTC. Together with reference TRBV29-1 and TRBJ2-5, the CDR3 gives the full variable domain: SAVISQKPSRDICQRGTSLTIQCQVDSQVTMMFWYRQQPGQSLTLIATANQGSEATYESGFVIDKFPISRPNLTFSTLTVSNMSPEDSSIYLCSVWTEETQYFGPGTRLLVL.

The chain employs TRBV27 and TRBJ2-1; TRBD2 might be the D (7 bases). Germline CDR1 MNHEY, CDR2 SMNVEV (reference sequence). The V end was cut by 5 bases, the J end by 6 bases, with 20 bases between. This CDR3 comprises 16 residues. The CDR3 coding sequence is TGTGCCAGCAGTCGCAGCCCCGGGGGGCTGCGCAATGAGCAGTTCTTC. The encoded protein is CASSRSPGGLRNEQFF.

V gene TRBV19 combines with J gene TRBJ2-2; 11 bases line up with TRBD2. The CDR3 extends over 15 amino acids. CDR1 LNHDA and CDR2 SQIVND come from the germline V gene (reference sequence). Germline trimming cut 6 bases from V and 5 bases from J; bases unmatched to any gene: 5. The CDR3, as DNA: TGTGCCAGTAGCACCGGGACTAGCGGAACCGGGGAGCTGTTTTTT. It specifies CASSTGTSGTGELFF.

The genes are TRBV6-6 and TRBJ2-5; 7 bases are shared with TRBD2. Unmatched junction bases numbered 4, after V lost 2 bases and J lost 4 bases. The CDR3 runs 14 residues. In germline, CDR1 is MNHNY, CDR2 SVGAGI (reference sequence). This CDR3 reads CASSYGGGGETQYF. CDR3 coding DNA: TGTGCCAGCAGTTACGGTGGGGGGGGAGAGACCCAGTACTTC.

This chain connects TRBV7-2 to TRBJ2-5, with D possibly matching TRBD2 (7 bases). The CDR3 contains 15 residues. Germline V CDR1 and CDR2: SGHTA, FQGNSA. V gave up 6 bases and J gave up 1 base, with 15 bases separating them. The CDR3 protein is CASSVRGGPQETQYF. CDR3 sequence (DNA): TGTGCCAGCAGTGTGAGGGGGGGCCCCCAAGAGACCCAGTACTTC.

With respect to this clone: Compared with germline, one end of the junction differs, possibly owing to a read error. V usage is TRBV28 and J usage is TRBJ1-2; 8 bases map to TRBD1. This CDR3 comprises 14 residues. Germline CDR1 is MDHEN and CDR2 is SYDVKM. The CDR3 is CASSLDRGRTADVF. CDR3 DNA sequence: TGTGCCAGCAGTTTAGACAGGGGTCGTACAGCCGACGTCTTC.

The rearrangement links TRBV29-1 to TRBJ1-1; no reliable D call. The CDR3 consists of 13 residues. V shed 2 bases and J shed 0 bases, with 7 bases lying between them. Germline CDR1 and CDR2: SQVTM and ANQGSEA. CDR3 sequence reads: CSVEQNMNTEAFF. The CDR3 nucleotides are TGCAGCGTTGAACAGAACATGAACACTGAAGCTTTCTTT.

The chain employs TRBV27 and TRBJ2-7, with D possibly being TRBD1 (6 bases). Germline CDR1 MNHEY, CDR2 SMNVEV (reference sequence). Between the trimmed V and J ends, which lost 5 bases and 2 bases, there was a span of 19 bases. The CDR3 is made up of 16 amino acids. CDR3 coding DNA: TGTGCCAGCAGTCCCCACCGACAGGCCTTCCCCTACGAGCAGTACTTC. Translated, it gives CASSPHRQAFPYEQYF.

As concerns this clone: The sample carries other DNA sequences with the same CDR3. The chain combines TRBV5-1 with TRBJ2-3, with a weak D call TRBD2 (5 bases). Germline lookup yields CDR1 SGHRS and CDR2 YFSETQ. Trimming shortened V by 0 bases and J by 0 bases, and 8 bases separated the two germline ends. The CDR3 runs 15 residues. The CDR3 DNA reads TGCGCCAGCAGCTTGGGAGGCGGGAGCACAGATACGCAGTATTTT. Translating gives CASSLGGGSTDTQYF.

This clone was counted a single time. The V and J genes are TRBV7-2 and TRBJ2-1, with 11 bases aligning to TRBD1. Germline V CDR1 and CDR2: SGHTA, FQGNSA. The CDR3 is 15 amino acids. V shed 4 bases, J shed 7 bases, and the junction held 6 bases outside the gene matches. CDR3 residues: CASSWGQGDENEQFF. CDR3 DNA: TGTGCCAGCAGCTGGGGACAGGGGGATGAAAATGAGCAGTTCTTC.

The V gene is TRBV5-8, the J gene TRBJ2-2; perhaps TRBD2 as D (6 bases). The CDR3 totals 16 residues. V lost 6 bases and J 0 bases, leaving 15 bases between the germline ends. Germline V lookup: CDR1 SGHTS, CDR2 YDEGEE. The CDR3 region is CASIQMRGANTGELFF. CDR3 DNA sequence: TGTGCCAGCATCCAAATGCGGGGCGCGAACACCGGGGAGCTGTTTTTT.